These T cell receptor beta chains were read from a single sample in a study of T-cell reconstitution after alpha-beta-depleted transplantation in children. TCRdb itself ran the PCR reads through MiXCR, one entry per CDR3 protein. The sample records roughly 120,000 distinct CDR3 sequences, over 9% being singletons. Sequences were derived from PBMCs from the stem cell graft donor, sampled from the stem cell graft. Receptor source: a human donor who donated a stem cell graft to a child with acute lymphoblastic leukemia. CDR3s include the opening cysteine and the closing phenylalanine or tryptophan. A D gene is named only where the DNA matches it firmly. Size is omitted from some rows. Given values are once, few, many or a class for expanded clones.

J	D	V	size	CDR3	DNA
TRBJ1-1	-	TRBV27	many	CASSLVSGRAYSEAFF	TGTGCCAGCAGTTTAGTCTCTGGCAGGGCCTACTCTGAAGCTTTCTTT
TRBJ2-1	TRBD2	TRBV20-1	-	CSATRREAIYNEQFF	TGCAGTGCTACTAGGCGGGAGGCAATATACAATGAGCAGTTCTTC
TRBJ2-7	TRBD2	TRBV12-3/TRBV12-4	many	CASSSWVRGAYEQYF	TGTGCCAGCAGTTCCTGGGTCCGGGGGGCCTACGAGCAGTACTTC
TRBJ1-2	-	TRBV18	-	CASSPPDINYGYTF	TGTGCCAGCTCACCACCGGACATAAACTATGGCTACACCTTC
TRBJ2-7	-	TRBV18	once	CASSPAGAGTEQYF	TGTGCCAGCTCACCGGCCGGGGCAGGGACCGAGCAGTACTTC
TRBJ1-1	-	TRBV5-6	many	CASSSFYAGEAFF	TGTGCCAGCAGCTCCTTTTATGCGGGTGAAGCTTTCTTT
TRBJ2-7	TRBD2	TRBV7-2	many	CASSFGLAGGISYEQYF	TGTGCCAGCAGCTTCGGACTAGCGGGAGGAATCTCCTACGAGCAGTACTTC
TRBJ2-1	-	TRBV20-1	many	CSARAGGPYNEQFF	TGCAGTGCTAGAGCGGGGGGCCCGTACAATGAGCAGTTCTTC
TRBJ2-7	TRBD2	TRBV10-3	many	CAISDLSGSSYEQYF	TGTGCCATCAGTGACCTTAGCGGGAGCTCCTACGAGCAGTACTTC
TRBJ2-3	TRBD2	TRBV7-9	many	CASTGNSGGDTQYF	TGTGCCAGCACCGGCAACAGCGGGGGAGATACGCAGTATTTT
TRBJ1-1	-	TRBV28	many	CASSLFLTGRDRSTEAFF	TGTGCCAGCAGTTTATTTCTTACAGGGAGAGACAGAAGCACTGAAGCTTTCTTT
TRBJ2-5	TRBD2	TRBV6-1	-	CASSETKRGGLETQYF	TGTGCCAGCAGTGAAACAAAGCGGGGGGGCTTGGAGACCCAGTACTTC
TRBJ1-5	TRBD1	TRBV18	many	CASSPPGQGNQPQHF	TGTGCCAGCTCACCTCCGGGACAGGGCAATCAGCCCCAGCATTTT
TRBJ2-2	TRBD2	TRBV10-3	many	CAIKPGLAGGNTGELFF	TGTGCCATCAAACCCGGACTAGCGGGAGGTAACACCGGGGAGCTGTTTTTT
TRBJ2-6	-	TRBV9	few	CASSVASQGFSGANVLTF	TGTGCCAGCAGCGTAGCTTCACAGGGATTCTCTGGGGCCAACGTCCTGACTTTC
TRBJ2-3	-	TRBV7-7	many	CASSFGRSSTDTQYF	TGTGCTAGCAGCTTTGGCAGATCTAGCACAGATACGCAGTATTTT
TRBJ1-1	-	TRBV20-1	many	CSATLGSRTEAFF	TGCAGTGCAACCCTGGGGTCGAGGACTGAAGCTTTCTTT
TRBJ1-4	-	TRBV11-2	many	CASSLVGAGNPANEKLFF	TGTGCCAGCAGCTTAGTCGGCGCGGGCAACCCCGCTAACGAAAAACTGTTTTTT
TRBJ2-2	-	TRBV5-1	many	CASSLGGSTTGELFF	TGCGCCAGCAGCTTGGGTGGCTCTACCACCGGGGAGCTGTTTTTT
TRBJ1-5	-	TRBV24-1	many	CATSGSRDGHQPQHF	TGTGCCACCAGTGGATCCCGGGACGGTCATCAGCCCCAGCATTTT
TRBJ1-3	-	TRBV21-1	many	CASKGGESIVAGNTIYF	TGTGCCAGCAAAGGCGGGGAATCTATCGTAGCTGGAAACACCATATATTTT
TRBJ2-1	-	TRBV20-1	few	CSARDPRTSSNEQFF	TGCAGTGCTAGAGACCCTCGAACTAGCTCCAATGAGCAGTTCTTC
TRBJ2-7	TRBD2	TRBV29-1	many	CSVGGLAGALPSYEQYF	TGCAGCGTTGGGGGTTTAGCGGGGGCCCTCCCATCCTACGAGCAGTACTTC
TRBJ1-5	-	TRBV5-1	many	CASSLGPGGGNQPQHF	TGCGCCAGCAGCTTGGGTCCGGGGGGGGGCAATCAGCCCCAGCATTTT
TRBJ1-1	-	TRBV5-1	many	CASSSGRGSGHLNTEAFF	TGCGCCAGCAGCTCCGGTAGGGGAAGCGGACACCTGAACACTGAAGCTTTCTTT
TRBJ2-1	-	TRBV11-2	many	CASSHRLVGLPSLNEQFF	TGTGCCAGCAGCCATCGCCTCGTAGGGCTACCGAGCCTCAATGAGCAGTTCTTC
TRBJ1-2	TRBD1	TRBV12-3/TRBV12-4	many	CASSLRDRAVYYGYTF	TGTGCCAGCAGTTTGCGGGACAGGGCGGTTTACTATGGCTACACCTTC
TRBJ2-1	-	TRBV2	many	CASGGKGFRSGNEQFF	TGTGCCAGTGGAGGGAAGGGGTTTCGTTCGGGGAATGAGCAGTTCTTC
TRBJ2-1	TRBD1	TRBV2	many	CASSEYRGILYEQFF	TGTGCCAGCAGTGAATACAGGGGAATATTATATGAGCAGTTCTTC
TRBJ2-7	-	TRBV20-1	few	CSARDLRQGFDSYEQYF	TGCAGTGCTAGAGACCTCCGACAAGGTTTCGACTCCTACGAGCAGTACTTC
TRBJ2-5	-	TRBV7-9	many	CASSLRRGSEETQYF	TGTGCCAGCAGCTTAAGAAGAGGATCGGAGGAGACCCAGTACTTC
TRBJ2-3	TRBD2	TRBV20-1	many	CSAETRTSGVTDTQYF	TGCAGTGCTGAAACTCGGACTAGCGGTGTCACGGATACGCAGTATTTT
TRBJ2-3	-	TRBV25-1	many	CASSETFDTDTQYF	TGTGCCAGCAGTGAGACGTTCGACACAGATACGCAGTATTTT
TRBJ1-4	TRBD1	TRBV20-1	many	CSARDSGQGLYEKLFF	TGCAGTGCTAGAGATTCGGGACAGGGATTATATGAAAAACTGTTTTTT
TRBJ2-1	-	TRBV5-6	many	CASSSLLGGEQFF	TGTGCCAGCAGCTCCTTACTGGGGGGTGAGCAGTTCTTC
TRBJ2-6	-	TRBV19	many	CASTYTSGAGANVLTF	TGTGCCAGTACGTATACCTCCGGGGCTGGGGCCAACGTCCTGACTTTC
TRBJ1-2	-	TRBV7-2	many	CASSRGALSQDRYGYTF	TGTGCCAGCAGCCGGGGGGCACTGTCACAGGACCGCTATGGCTACACCTTC
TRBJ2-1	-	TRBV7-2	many	CASSTHGSYNEQFF	TGTGCCAGCAGCACACACGGCTCCTACAATGAGCAGTTCTTC
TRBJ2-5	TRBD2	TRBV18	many	CASSPPGERGEETQYF	TGTGCCAGCTCACCACCGGGCGAGCGGGGAGAAGAGACCCAGTACTTC
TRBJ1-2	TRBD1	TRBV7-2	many	CASSLDRERGYTF	TGTGCCAGCAGCCTTGACAGGGAACGGGGCTACACCTTC
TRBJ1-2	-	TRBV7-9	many	CASSLAQARESGYTF	TGTGCCAGCAGCTTAGCTCAGGCTAGGGAGTCTGGCTACACCTTC
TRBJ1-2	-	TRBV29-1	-	CSAPGEGSNYGYTF	TGCAGCGCCCCGGGAGAGGGGTCAAACTATGGCTACACCTTC
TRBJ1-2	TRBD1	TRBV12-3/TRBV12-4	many	CASSFMGQRSGYTF	TGTGCCAGCAGTTTTATGGGACAGCGGTCTGGCTACACCTTC
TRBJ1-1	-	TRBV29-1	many	CSVVVDTTEAFF	TGCAGCGTTGTGGTGGATACCACTGAAGCTTTCTTT
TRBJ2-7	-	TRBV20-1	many	CSARDLPAGHSYEQYF	TGCAGTGCTAGAGACCTCCCGGCGGGGCACTCCTACGAGCAGTACTTC